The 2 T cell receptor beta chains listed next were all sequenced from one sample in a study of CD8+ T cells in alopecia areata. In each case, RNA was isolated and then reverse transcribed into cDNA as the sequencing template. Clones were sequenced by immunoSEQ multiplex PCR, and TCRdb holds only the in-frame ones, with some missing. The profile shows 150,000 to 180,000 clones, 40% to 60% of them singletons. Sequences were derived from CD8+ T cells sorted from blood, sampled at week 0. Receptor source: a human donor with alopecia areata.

CDR3 sequence: CASSSGTGGHEQYF. The CDR3, as DNA: TGTGCCAGCAGCTCCGGGACAGGGGGCCACGAGCAGTACTTC. The rearrangement joins TRBV7-9 to TRBJ2-7; 12 positions agree with TRBD1. Germline assignment: CDR1 SEHNR and CDR2 FQNEAQ (reference sequence). There are 14 residues in the CDR3. J gave up 5 bases and V 4 bases, and 3 bases lay outside the gene matches.

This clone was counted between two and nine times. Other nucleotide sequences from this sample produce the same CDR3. CDR3 residues: CASSLGPNTEAFF. The CDR3 bases are TGTGCCAGCAGTTTAGGTCCGAACACTGAAGCTTTCTTT. This chain joins TRBV27 and TRBJ1-1; D remains ambiguous. CDR1 is MNHEY, CDR2 SMNVEV, per germline (reference sequence). V was trimmed by 2 bases and J by 1 base, leaving 5 bases between them. This CDR3 has 13 amino acids.